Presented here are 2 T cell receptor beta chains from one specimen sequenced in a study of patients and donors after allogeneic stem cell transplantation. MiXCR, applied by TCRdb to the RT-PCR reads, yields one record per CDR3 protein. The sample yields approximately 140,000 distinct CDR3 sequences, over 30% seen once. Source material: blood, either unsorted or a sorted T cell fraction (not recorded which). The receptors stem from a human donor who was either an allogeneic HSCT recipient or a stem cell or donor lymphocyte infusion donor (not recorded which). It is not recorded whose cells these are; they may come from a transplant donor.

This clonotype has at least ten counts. The CDR3 reads CASSFSTDTQYF. In nucleotides, the CDR3 is TGTGCCAGCAGTTTTAGCACAGATACGCAGTATTTT. The chain carries TRBV12-3 or TRBV12-4 and TRBJ2-3; D is unresolved. The CDR3 is 12 amino acids. The V end lost 3 bases, the J end lost 0 bases, and 1 base lay between the germline ends.

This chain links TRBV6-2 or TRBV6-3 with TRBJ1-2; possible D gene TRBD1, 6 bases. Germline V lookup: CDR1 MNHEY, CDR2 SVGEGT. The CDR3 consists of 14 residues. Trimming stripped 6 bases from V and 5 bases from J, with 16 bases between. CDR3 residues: CASRPTGARYGYTF. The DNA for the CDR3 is TGTGCCAGCAGACCGACGGGGGCACGGTATGGCTACACCTTC.